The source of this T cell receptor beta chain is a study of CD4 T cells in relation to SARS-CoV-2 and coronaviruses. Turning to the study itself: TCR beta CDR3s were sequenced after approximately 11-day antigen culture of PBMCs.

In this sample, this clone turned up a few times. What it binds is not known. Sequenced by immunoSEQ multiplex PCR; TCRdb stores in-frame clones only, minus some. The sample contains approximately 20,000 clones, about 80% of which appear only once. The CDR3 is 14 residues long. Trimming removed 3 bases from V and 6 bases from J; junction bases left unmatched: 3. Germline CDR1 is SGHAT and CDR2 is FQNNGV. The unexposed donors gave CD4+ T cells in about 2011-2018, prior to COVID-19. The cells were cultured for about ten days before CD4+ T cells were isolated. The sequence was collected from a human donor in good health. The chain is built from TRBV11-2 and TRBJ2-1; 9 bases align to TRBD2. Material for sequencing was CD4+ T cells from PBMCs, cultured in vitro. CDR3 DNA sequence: TGTGCCAGCAGCTTGGGTAGCGGGGGCAATGAGCAGTTCTTC. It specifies CASSLGSGGNEQFF.